This TCR beta chain was profiled in a study of blood T cell repertoires in COVID-19. Study information: Samples of COVID-19 (acute and convalescent) were obtained from the United States, Italy and Spain.

Data came from immunoSEQ multiplex PCR; TCRdb stores just in-frame clones and leaves some out. The sample consists of 200,000 to 300,000 clones, roughly 82% of them appearing once. The CDR3 sequence is 15 residues long. V dropped 4 bases and J dropped 6; count of bases not matched to a gene: 9. From germline, CDR1 is LGHDT and CDR2 YNNKEL (reference sequence). The sequencing input was peripheral blood. The genes are TRBV3-1 (or the pseudogene TRBV3-2) and TRBJ1-3, with 7 bases that match TRBD1. The sequence was collected from a woman aged 70-85 years with acute or convalescent COVID-19. CDR3 nucleotides: TGTGCCAGCAGCCCCCTGACAGGGTTTACAAACACCATATATTTT. Amino acid sequence: CASSPLTGFTNTIYF.